The next 14 T cell receptor beta chains were all read from a single sample in a study. TCRdb redid the calling of the RT-PCR reads with MiXCR, one entry per CDR3 protein. The sample includes more than 600,000 distinct CDR3 sequences, 12% to 15% of them seen just once. Sequenced sample: memory CD4+ T cells from blood. The receptors here all came from a female donor in good health, serving as a healthy control.

This clonotype was observed a handful of times. The chain couples TRBV12-3 or TRBV12-4 to TRBJ2-7; 10 nucleotides agree with TRBD2. Trimming at V came to 1 base and at J to 6 bases, leaving 9 bases not matched to a gene. The CDR3 runs to 16 residues. The CDR3 region has the DNA TGTGCCAGCAGTTTAGGAGCGGGAGGGATGGGACGCGAGCAGTACTTC. It translates to CASSLGAGGMGREQYF.

The CDR3 loop is CASSRGTGAETYEQYF. CDR3 DNA sequence: TGTGCCAGCAGTAGAGGGACAGGCGCCGAAACCTACGAGCAGTACTTC. The genes are TRBV12-3 or TRBV12-4 and TRBJ2-7; 8 bases align to TRBD1. V lost 5 bases, J lost 2 bases, and 11 bases stayed unmatched. The CDR3 covers 16 residues.

The chain couples TRBV12-3 or TRBV12-4 to TRBJ2-3; no clear D gene. Trimming removed 7 bases from V and 4 bases from J, with 12 bases in between. The CDR3 spans 13 residues. DNA for the CDR3: TGTGCCAGCACAGTCCAGTCTGCAGATACGCAGTATTTT. It encodes CASTVQSADTQYF.

This clonotype was seen a handful of times. The gene calls are TRBV9 and TRBJ1-4; 9 bases line up with TRBD1. Germline assignment: CDR1 SGDLS and CDR2 YYNGEE. The length of the CDR3 is 14 residues. V shed 2 bases and J 5 bases; nucleotides not matched to a gene: 1. The CDR3: CASSVGTGNEKLFF. For the CDR3, the DNA is TGTGCCAGCAGCGTCGGGACAGGGAATGAAAAACTGTTTTTT.

This clonotype was observed a handful of times. The genes are TRBV5-6 and TRBJ1-5, with 9 bases lining up with TRBD1. Germline V gene data show CDR1 as SGHDT and CDR2 as YYEEEE. The CDR3 runs 15 residues. Trimming at V came to 3 bases and at J to 4 bases, leaving 5 bases not matched to a gene. CDR3 protein: CASSSRTGVNQPQHF. The CDR3 coding sequence is TGTGCCAGCAGCTCGAGGACAGGGGTAAATCAGCCCCAGCATTTT.

This clonotype was found a few times. This chain connects TRBV20-1 to TRBJ2-4, with D hard to call. The CDR3 extends over 13 amino acids. CDR1 and CDR2 (germline): DFQATT, SNEGSKA (reference sequence). Trimming stripped 4 bases from V and 7 bases from J, with 14 bases between. In nucleotides, the CDR3 is TGCAGTGCTAAAACATGGGCCGGTAACATTCAGTACTTC. Translation: CSAKTWAGNIQYF.

This clonotype was observed a few times. V usage is TRBV20-1 and J usage is TRBJ1-2, with 11 bases lining up with TRBD1. The germline gives CDR1 DFQATT, CDR2 SNEGSKA (reference sequence). V lost 6 bases and J lost 4; bases outside the gene matches: 7. This CDR3 has 14 amino acids. The DNA for the CDR3 is TGCAGTGCGCGAGGGGACAGGGGGTCCTATGGCTACACCTTC. Its translation is CSARGDRGSYGYTF.

A single count supports this clonotype. This chain joins TRBV12-3 or TRBV12-4 and TRBJ2-5; 7 nucleotides align to TRBD2. The CDR3 runs 15 residues. Germline trimming cut 4 bases from V and 5 bases from J; bases unmatched to any gene: 10. Here the CDR3 DNA reads TGTGCCAGCAGTTCTGGCGGGAGCTCTGGGGAGACCCAGTACTTC. It specifies CASSSGGSSGETQYF.

This clonotype was picked up many times. The chain has TRBV10-3 and TRBJ1-2, with D uncertain. The V gene lost 7 bases and the J gene lost 0 bases, with 12 bases spanning the gap. Germline CDR1 ENHRY, CDR2 SYGVKD. The CDR3 runs 14 residues. CDR3 amino acids: CAITKDGSNYGYTF. CDR3 sequence (DNA): TGTGCCATCACCAAGGACGGATCTAACTATGGCTACACCTTC.

The table lists this clonotype with a few counts. The chain couples TRBV19 to TRBJ2-7; the match to TRBD1 covers 7 bases. The V segment lost 4 bases and the J segment 4 bases; nucleotides outside the gene matches: 7. Germline CDR1 reads LNHDA; CDR2 reads SQIVND (reference sequence). The CDR3 loop spans 14 amino acids. The CDR3 DNA follows: TGTGCCAGTAGTACCCGACAGGGAAGGTACGAGCAGTACTTC. As protein: CASSTRQGRYEQYF.

The chain combines TRBV28 with TRBJ2-3; 8 bases align to TRBD2. Germline CDR1 MDHEN, CDR2 SYDVKM. The trim removed 8 bases at V and 3 bases at J, leaving 7 bases unmatched. This CDR3 has 14 amino acids. The CDR3 DNA sequence: TGTGCCAGCCACTCAGCGGGAGAAACAGATACGCAGTATTTT. Encoded protein: CASHSAGETDTQYF. The full variable domain, with the rest looked up from reference TRBV28 and TRBJ2-3, is DVKVTQSSRYLVKRTGEKVFLECVQDMDHENMFWYRQDPGLGLRLIYFSYDVKMKEKGDIPEGYSVSREKKERFSLILESASTNQTSMYLCASHSAGETDTQYFGPGTRLTVL.

The rearrangement links TRBV5-1 to TRBJ1-1, with TRBD1 matching over 7 bases. Per the germline V gene, CDR1 is SGHRS and CDR2 is YFSETQ. J was trimmed by 0 bases and V by 2 bases; bases with no gene match: 10. The CDR3 is made up of 17 amino acids. This chain's CDR3 is CASSLTGTDLMNTEAFF. CDR3 DNA sequence: TGCGCCAGCAGCTTAACCGGGACAGACCTTATGAACACTGAAGCTTTCTTT.

At least ten counts were recorded for this clonotype. This chain links TRBV9 with TRBJ1-2; 8 bases map to TRBD1. Unmatched junction bases numbered 10, after V lost 4 bases and J lost 8 bases. In germline, CDR1 is SGDLS, CDR2 YYNGEE. This CDR3 is 14 amino acids long. CDR3: CASSKDRASRGYTF. CDR3 nucleotides: TGTGCCAGCAGCAAGGACAGGGCCTCTCGAGGCTACACCTTC. Using reference TRBV9 and TRBJ1-2 for the parts outside the CDR3, the full variable domain is DSGVTQTPKHLITATGQRVTLRCSPRSGDLSVYWYQQSLDQGLQFLIQYYNGEERAKGNILERFSAQQFPDLHSELNLSSLELGDSALYFCASSKDRASRGYTFGSGTRLTVV.

This clonotype has just a few counts. The chain combines TRBV11-1 with TRBJ2-1; TRBD2 matches at 7 bases. V was clipped by 1 base and J by 15 bases; unmatched bases: 6. This CDR3 has 12 amino acids. The germline V gene has CDR1 SGHAT and CDR2 FQDESV (reference sequence). Written as DNA, the CDR3 is TGTGCCAGCAGCTTAGACCGGGAGGTGCGGTTCTTC. This translates into CASSLDREVRFF. The full variable domain, its missing parts supplied by reference TRBV11-1 and TRBJ2-1, is EAEVAQSPRYKITEKSQAVAFWCDPISGHATLYWYRQILGQGPELLVQFQDESVVDDSQLPKDRFSAERLKGVDSTLKIQPAELGDSAMYLCASSLDREVRFFGPGTRLTVL.